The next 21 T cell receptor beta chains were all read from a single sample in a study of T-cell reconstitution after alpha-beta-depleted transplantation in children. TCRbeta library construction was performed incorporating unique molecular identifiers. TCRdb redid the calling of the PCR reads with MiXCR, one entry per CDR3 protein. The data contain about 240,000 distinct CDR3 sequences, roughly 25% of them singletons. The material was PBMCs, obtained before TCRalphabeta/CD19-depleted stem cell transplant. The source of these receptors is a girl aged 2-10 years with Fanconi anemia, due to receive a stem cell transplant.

CDR3 DNA sequence: TGCGCCAGCAGCTTCCGGGACAGGGGTCTTAATGAGCAGTTCTTC. Protein product: CASSFRDRGLNEQFF. The chain carries TRBV5-1 and TRBJ2-1, with 10 bases fitting TRBD1. CDR1 is SGHRS, CDR2 YFSETQ, per germline. This CDR3 is built from 15 residues. V shed 2 bases and J 7 bases; nucleotides not matched to a gene: 6. Looking up the rest from reference TRBV5-1 and TRBJ2-1 gives the full variable domain: KAGVTQTPRYLIKTRGQQVTLSCSPISGHRSVSWYQQTPGQGLQFLFEYFSETQRNKGNFPGRFSGRQFSNSRSEMNVSTLELGDSALYLCASSFRDRGLNEQFFGPGTRLTVL.

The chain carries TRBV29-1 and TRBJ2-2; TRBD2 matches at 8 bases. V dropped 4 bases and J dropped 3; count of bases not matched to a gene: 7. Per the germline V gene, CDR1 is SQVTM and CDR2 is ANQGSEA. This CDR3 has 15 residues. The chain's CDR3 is CSVGGGGRYTGELFF. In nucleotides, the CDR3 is TGCAGCGTTGGTGGCGGGGGGCGGTACACCGGGGAGCTGTTTTTT.

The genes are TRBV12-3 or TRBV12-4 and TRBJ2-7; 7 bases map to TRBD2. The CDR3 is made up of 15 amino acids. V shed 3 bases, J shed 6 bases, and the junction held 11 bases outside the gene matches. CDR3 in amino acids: CASSLAGAGNGEQYF. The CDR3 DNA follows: TGTGCCAGCAGTTTGGCGGGAGCAGGGAATGGCGAGCAGTACTTC.

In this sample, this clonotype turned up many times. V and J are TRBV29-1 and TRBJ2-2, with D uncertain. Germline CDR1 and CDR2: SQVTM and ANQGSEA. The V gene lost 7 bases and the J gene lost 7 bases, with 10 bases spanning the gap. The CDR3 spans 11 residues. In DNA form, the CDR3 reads TGCAGCGCCGTAGTGATCGGGGAGCTGTTTTTT. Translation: CSAVVIGELFF.

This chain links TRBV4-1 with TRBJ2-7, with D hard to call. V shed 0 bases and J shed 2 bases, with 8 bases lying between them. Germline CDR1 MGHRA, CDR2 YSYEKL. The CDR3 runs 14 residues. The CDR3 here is CASSQEGLTYEQYF. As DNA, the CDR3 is TGCGCCAGCAGCCAAGAAGGGCTGACCTACGAGCAGTACTTC.

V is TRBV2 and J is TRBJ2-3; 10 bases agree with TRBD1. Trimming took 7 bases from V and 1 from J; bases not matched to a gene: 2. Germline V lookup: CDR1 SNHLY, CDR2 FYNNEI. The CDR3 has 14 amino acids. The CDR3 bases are TGTGCCAGCATTGACAGGGGGCGCACAGATACGCAGTATTTT. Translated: CASIDRGRTDTQYF.

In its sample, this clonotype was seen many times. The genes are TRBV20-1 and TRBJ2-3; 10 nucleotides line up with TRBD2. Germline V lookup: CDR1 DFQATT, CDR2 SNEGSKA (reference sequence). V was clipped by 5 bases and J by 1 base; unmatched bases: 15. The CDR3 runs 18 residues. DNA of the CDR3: TGCAGTGCTCCACCCGCCGGACGCCTAGCGGGAGGCACAGATACGCAGTATTTT. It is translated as CSAPPAGRLAGGTDTQYF.

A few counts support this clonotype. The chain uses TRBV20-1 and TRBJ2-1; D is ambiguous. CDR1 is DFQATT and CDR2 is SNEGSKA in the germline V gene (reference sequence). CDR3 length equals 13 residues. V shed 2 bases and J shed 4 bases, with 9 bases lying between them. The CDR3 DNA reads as TGCAGTGCTAGATCCAACCCGTACAATGAGCAGTTCTTC. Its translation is CSARSNPYNEQFF.

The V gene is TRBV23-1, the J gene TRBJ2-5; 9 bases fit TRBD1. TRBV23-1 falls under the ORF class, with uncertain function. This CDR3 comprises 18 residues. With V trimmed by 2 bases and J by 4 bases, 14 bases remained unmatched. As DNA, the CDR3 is TGCGCCAGCAGTCAACTTACAGGACAGGGGAAGTCAGGAGAGACCCAGTACTTC. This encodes CASSQLTGQGKSGETQYF.

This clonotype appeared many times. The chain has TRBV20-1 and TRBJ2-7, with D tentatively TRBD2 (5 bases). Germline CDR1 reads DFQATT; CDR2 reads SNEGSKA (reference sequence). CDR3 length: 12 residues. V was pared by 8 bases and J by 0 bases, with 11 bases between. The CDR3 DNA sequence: TGCAGTAATAAGCGGAGCTCCTACGAGCAGTACTTC. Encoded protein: CSNKRSSYEQYF.

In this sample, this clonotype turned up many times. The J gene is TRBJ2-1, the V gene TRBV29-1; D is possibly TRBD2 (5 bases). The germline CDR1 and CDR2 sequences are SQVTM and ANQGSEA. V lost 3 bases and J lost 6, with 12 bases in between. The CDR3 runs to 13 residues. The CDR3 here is CSVEVTSGNEQFF. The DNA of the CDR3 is TGCAGCGTTGAGGTCACTAGTGGCAATGAGCAGTTCTTC.

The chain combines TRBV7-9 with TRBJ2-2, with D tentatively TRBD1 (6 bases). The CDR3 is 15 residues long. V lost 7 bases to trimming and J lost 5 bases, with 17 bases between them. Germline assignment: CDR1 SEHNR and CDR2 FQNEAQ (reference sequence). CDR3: CASTLLQGGTGELFF. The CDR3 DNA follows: TGTGCCAGCACCCTTTTACAGGGCGGGACCGGGGAGCTGTTTTTT.

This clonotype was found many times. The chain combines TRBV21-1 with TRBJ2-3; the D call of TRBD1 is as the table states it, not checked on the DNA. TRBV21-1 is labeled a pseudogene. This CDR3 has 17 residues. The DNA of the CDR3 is TGTGCCAGCAGCCCCCCACGACAGGGATTCCAGACAGATACGCAGTATTTT. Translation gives CASSPPRQGFQTDTQYF.

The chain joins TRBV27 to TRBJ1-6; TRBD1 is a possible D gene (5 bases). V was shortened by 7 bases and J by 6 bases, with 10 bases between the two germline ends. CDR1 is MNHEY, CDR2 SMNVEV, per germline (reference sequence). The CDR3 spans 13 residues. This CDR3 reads CASTGEINSPLHF. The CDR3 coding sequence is TGTGCCAGCACGGGGGAAATTAATTCACCCCTCCACTTT.

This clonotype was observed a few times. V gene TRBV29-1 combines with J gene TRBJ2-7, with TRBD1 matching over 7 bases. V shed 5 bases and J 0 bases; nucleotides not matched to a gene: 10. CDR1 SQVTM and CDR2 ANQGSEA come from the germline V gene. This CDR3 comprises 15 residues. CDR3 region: CSVNRPTGSSYEQYF. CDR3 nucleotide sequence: TGCAGCGTTAACCGCCCGACAGGGAGCTCCTACGAGCAGTACTTC.

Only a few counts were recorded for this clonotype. CDR3 in amino acids: CASSSTSPGLGTEAFF. As DNA, the CDR3 is TGTGCCAGCAGCTCCACCTCGCCCGGGTTAGGGACTGAAGCTTTCTTT. This chain joins TRBV16 and TRBJ1-1; no clear D. Per germline, CDR1 KGHSY and CDR2 FQNENV. Trimming cost V 5 bases and J 5 bases, with 21 bases left between them. CDR3 length: 16 residues.

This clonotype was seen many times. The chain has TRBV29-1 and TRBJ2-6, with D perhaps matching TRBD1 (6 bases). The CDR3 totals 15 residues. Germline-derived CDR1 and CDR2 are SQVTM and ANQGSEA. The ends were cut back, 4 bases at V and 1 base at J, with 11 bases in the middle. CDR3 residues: CSVVGGGSGANVLTF. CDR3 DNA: TGCAGCGTTGTTGGGGGCGGATCTGGGGCCAACGTCCTGACTTTC.

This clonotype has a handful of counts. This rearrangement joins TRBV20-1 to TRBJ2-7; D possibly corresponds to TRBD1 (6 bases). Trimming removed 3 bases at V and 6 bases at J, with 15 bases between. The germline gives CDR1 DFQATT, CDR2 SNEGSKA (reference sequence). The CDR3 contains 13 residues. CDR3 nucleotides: TGCAGTGCTAGCCCTCGACAGGAAGGCGAGCAGTACTTC. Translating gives CSASPRQEGEQYF.

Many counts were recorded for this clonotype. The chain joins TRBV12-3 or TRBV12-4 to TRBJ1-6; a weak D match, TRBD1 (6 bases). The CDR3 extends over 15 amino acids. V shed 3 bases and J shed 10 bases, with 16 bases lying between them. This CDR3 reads CASSFTPRGGSPLHF. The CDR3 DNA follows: TGTGCCAGCAGTTTTACACCCAGGGGTGGATCACCCCTCCACTTT.

CDR3 sequence reads: CASRRTTGGEQYF. CDR3 nucleotide sequence: TGTGCCAGCAGAAGGACTACAGGGGGCGAGCAGTACTTC. This sequence joins TRBV3-1 and TRBJ2-7; 8 bases are a match to TRBD1. CDR3 length equals 13 residues. The V gene end was trimmed by 6 bases and the J gene end by 6 bases; junction bases not matched to a gene: 7. Germline values: CDR1 LGHDT, CDR2 YNNKEL (reference sequence).

The CDR3 spells CASSYTAQDRGHLRRTNVLTF. The CDR3 bases are TGTGCCAGCAGTTATACGGCCCAAGACAGGGGACATTTAAGAAGGACCAACGTCCTGACTTTC. The chain joins TRBV6-2 or TRBV6-3 to TRBJ2-6; 8 nucleotides match TRBD1. V dropped 3 bases and J dropped 8; count of bases not matched to a gene: 24. Germline V CDR1 and CDR2: MNHEY, SVGEGT. The CDR3 is made up of 21 amino acids.